The clone carrying this TCR beta chain came up once. What it recognizes is unknown. These data belong to a study of cytomegalovirus exposure and HLA in healthy donors. Study background: Clustering assigned 81% of the 350 to 450 genotyped donors to the Caucasian-associated ancestry cluster. Points from the study as a whole: Earlier results showed most TCR beta V segments being productive about 87% or about 30% of the time.

A multiplex PCR was run with 60 Vbeta primers and 13 Jbeta primers. Assay used: immunoSEQ multiplex PCR; TCRdb lists only in-frame clones, some missing. Here the sample spans roughly 100,000 clones, 75% to 85% being singletons. The CDR3 covers 17 residues. The junction had 8 bases not matched to a gene; V was cut back by 6 bases and J by 0 bases. The V gene's germline CDR1 is MDHEN and CDR2 SYDVKM. This clonotype originated in a man younger than 40 in good health and CMV-seronegative. The sequencing sample was made of PBMCs. V gene TRBV28 combines with J gene TRBJ1-5, with 10 bases fitting TRBD1. The CDR3 region is CASSPGTGAFSNQPQHF. DNA of the CDR3: TGTGCCAGCAGCCCCGGGACAGGGGCCTTTAGCAATCAGCCCCAGCATTTT.